This T cell receptor beta chain was obtained from a study of blood T cell repertoires in COVID-19. Study-wide context: The United States, Italy and Spain supplied acute and convalescent COVID-19 samples.

Per the original methods: Researchers report that nucleated cell counts were estimated from reference gene primer amplification. Sequencing used immunoSEQ multiplex PCR; TCRdb keeps in-frame clones, though not all of them. V and J calls and clone size come straight from that table; D and trimming were deduced from the DNA. The repertoire includes almost 25,000 clones, approximately 90% of them detected once, and more than 30% sits in the top ten. This clone came up once. Material: peripheral blood. The TCR was taken from a man between 65 and 80 years old with active COVID-19.

CDR3 nucleotide sequence: TGTGCCAGCAGCAAACAGGCAGCCGCTGCCTACGAGCAGTACTTC. It yields the protein CASSKQAAAAYEQYF. This chain links TRBV21-1 with TRBJ2-7; no check of the table's D call, TRBD1, against the DNA was made. TRBV21-1 is annotated as a pseudogene. This CDR3 has 15 amino acids.